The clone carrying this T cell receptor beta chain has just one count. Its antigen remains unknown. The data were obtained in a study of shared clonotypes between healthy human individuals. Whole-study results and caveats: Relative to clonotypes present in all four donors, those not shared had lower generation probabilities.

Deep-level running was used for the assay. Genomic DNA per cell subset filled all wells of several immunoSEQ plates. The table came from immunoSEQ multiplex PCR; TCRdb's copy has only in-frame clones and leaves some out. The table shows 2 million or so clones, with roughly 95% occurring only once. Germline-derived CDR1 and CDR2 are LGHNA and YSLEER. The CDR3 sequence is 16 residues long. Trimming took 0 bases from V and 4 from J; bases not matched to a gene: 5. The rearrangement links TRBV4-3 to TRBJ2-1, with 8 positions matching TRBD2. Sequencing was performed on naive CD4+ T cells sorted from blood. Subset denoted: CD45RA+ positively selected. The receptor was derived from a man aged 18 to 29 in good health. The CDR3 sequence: CASSQERLAQYNEQFF. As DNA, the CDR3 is TGCGCCAGCAGCCAAGAACGACTAGCGCAATACAATGAGCAGTTCTTC.